Below, 17 T cell receptor beta chains from the same sample are listed, as sequenced in a study of early T cells in non-severe SARS-CoV-2 infection. TCRdb passed the 5' RACE reads through MiXCR, listing each CDR3 protein once. The table has about 70,000 distinct CDR3 sequences, roughly 4.7% seen once. The specimen comprised whole blood, sampled at baseline. The receptor set was obtained from an adult who was a healthcare worker with PCR-confirmed SARS-CoV-2 infection or an uninfected control (not recorded which).

The CDR3, as DNA: TGTGCCAGCAGCTTTGTCGCAGGGCCCTATGGCTACACCTTC. Protein product: CASSFVAGPYGYTF. V and J are TRBV5-4 and TRBJ1-2, with D perhaps matching TRBD1 (5 bases). CDR3 length equals 14 residues. CDR1 SGHNT and CDR2 YYREEE come from the germline V gene (reference sequence). V lost 2 bases to trimming and J lost 4 bases, with 12 bases between them.

The chain carries TRBV7-7 and TRBJ2-2; a possible D gene is TRBD1 (6 bases). The germline CDR1 and CDR2 sequences are SSHAT and FNYEAQ (reference sequence). Trimming shortened V by 5 bases and J by 6 bases, and 10 bases separated the two germline ends. The CDR3 is 13 amino acids. CDR3 in amino acids: CASSQGIAGELFF. CDR3 nucleotides: TGTGCCAGCAGCCAGGGGATCGCCGGGGAGCTGTTTTTT.

The chain employs TRBV5-5 and TRBJ2-4; no firm D call. Trimming left V 0 bases short and J 5 bases short, with 6 bases between. From germline, CDR1 is SGHKS and CDR2 YYEKEE (reference sequence). CDR3 length: 13 amino acids. CDR3 loop: CASSLGRENIQYF. The CDR3 nucleotides read TGTGCCAGCAGCTTGGGTCGTGAAAACATTCAGTACTTC.

This clonotype was seen ten or more times. The rearrangement joins TRBV5-6 to TRBJ1-1; D might be TRBD1 (6 bases). CDR1 and CDR2 from the germline V gene are SGHDT and YYEEEE. CDR3 length: 13 residues. V was clipped by 8 bases and J by 2 bases, with 13 bases between them. The CDR3: CASNYRDNTEAFF. CDR3 nucleotide sequence: TGTGCCAGTAACTACAGGGACAACACTGAAGCTTTCTTT.

This clonotype has a handful of counts. This CDR3 is CASSRAVATGGGQFF. CDR3 bases: TGTGCCAGCAGTCGCGCCGTTGCCACAGGGGGCGGGCAGTTCTTC. The gene calls are TRBV6-5 and TRBJ2-1; 9 bases match TRBD1. Losses at the gene ends were 5 bases for V and 12 bases for J; bases not matched to a gene: 14. The CDR3 is 15 amino acids. Germline values: CDR1 MNHEY, CDR2 SVGAGI.

This clonotype has only a few counts. The genes are TRBV29-1 and TRBJ2-1; no firm D call. The CDR3 has 13 residues. Germline values: CDR1 SQVTM, CDR2 ANQGSEA. V lost 3 bases to trimming and J lost 2 bases, with 8 bases between them. The DNA for the CDR3 is TGCAGCGTTGAGGCTAGGACCTACAATGAGCAGTTCTTC. It codes for CSVEARTYNEQFF.

This clonotype was counted many times. J is TRBJ1-1 and V is TRBV7-9; D is possibly TRBD1 (6 bases). The CDR3 consists of 17 residues. The germline V gene has CDR1 SEHNR and CDR2 FQNEAQ (reference sequence). Between the trimmed V and J ends, which lost 5 bases and 0 bases, there was a span of 19 bases. The CDR3 DNA follows: TGTGCCAGCAGCCTTGTGACAGGCTCCCCTATGAACACTGAAGCTTTCTTT. This sequence encodes CASSLVTGSPMNTEAFF.

This clonotype was seen many times. As DNA, the CDR3 is TGTGCCAGCAGCTTAGCAGATACGCAGTATTTT. It encodes CASSLADTQYF. The rearrangement uses TRBV7-8 and TRBJ2-3; D gene ambiguous. Germline values: CDR1 SGHVS, CDR2 FQNEAQ. This CDR3 has 11 amino acids. Between the trimmed V and J ends, which lost 0 bases and 5 bases, there was a span of 0 bases.

At least ten counts were recorded for this clonotype. V usage is TRBV10-3 and J usage is TRBJ2-5; 8 nucleotides match TRBD1. Trimming cost V 7 bases and J 5 bases; bases outside gene matches: 12. CDR1 and CDR2 from the germline V gene are ENHRY and SYGVKD. The CDR3 is 15 amino acids. This CDR3 reads CAIKRGQVRWETQYF. CDR3 DNA: TGTGCCATCAAAAGGGGACAGGTCCGGTGGGAGACCCAGTACTTC.

The sample holds many counts of this clonotype. As DNA, the CDR3 is TGCAGCGTACAACAGGACTATGGCTACACCTTC. This translates into CSVQQDYGYTF. The chain uses TRBV29-1 and TRBJ1-2, with D possibly matching TRBD1 (5 bases). Trimming stripped 6 bases from V and 3 bases from J, with 8 bases between. The CDR3 consists of 11 residues. Germline assignment: CDR1 SQVTM and CDR2 ANQGSEA.

The CDR3 sequence: CASSLSLRQPQHF. DNA for the CDR3: TGTGCCAGCAGTTTATCGCTCCGTCAGCCCCAGCATTTT. The chain uses TRBV27 and TRBJ1-5; D gene uncertain. CDR3 size: 13 residues. The germline V gene has CDR1 MNHEY and CDR2 SMNVEV (reference sequence). The V and J ends lost 0 bases and 6 bases respectively, with 6 bases between them.

In this sample, this clonotype turned up many times. The gene calls are TRBV13 and TRBJ2-7; no clear D gene. Germline CDR1 PRHDT, CDR2 FYEKMQ (reference sequence). Trimming took 4 bases from V and 2 from J, leaving 6 bases between them. The CDR3 totals 12 residues. The CDR3 DNA reads TGTGCCAGCAGCTCCGGCCCCTACGAGCAGTACTTC. It yields the protein CASSSGPYEQYF.

V usage is TRBV7-9 and J usage is TRBJ1-2, with no clear D. The V and J ends lost 5 bases and 8 bases respectively, with 21 bases between them. Germline assignment: CDR1 SEHNR and CDR2 FQNEAQ (reference sequence). The CDR3 has 15 residues. CDR3 loop: CASSPTRATAYGYTF. Here the CDR3 DNA reads TGTGCCAGCAGCCCTACTAGGGCAACGGCATACGGCTACACCTTC.

This clonotype was observed at least ten times. The chain has TRBV12-3 or TRBV12-4 and TRBJ2-1; 11 bases are a match to TRBD2. V dropped 6 bases and J dropped 4; count of bases not matched to a gene: 5. The CDR3 totals 15 residues. Here the CDR3 reads CASRLAGAIYNEQFF. The DNA of the CDR3 is TGTGCCAGCAGACTAGCGGGAGCCATTTACAATGAGCAGTTCTTC.

This clonotype was picked up many times. The chain joins TRBV29-1 to TRBJ2-5, with 7 bases lining up with TRBD1. The CDR3 length is 13 residues. V lost 6 bases to trimming and J lost 4 bases; unmatched junction nucleotides: 8. Germline V CDR1 and CDR2: SQVTM, ANQGSEA. The CDR3 region has the DNA TGCAGCGTGGCCGGGACAGCTATAGAGACCCAGTACTTC. Translated: CSVAGTAIETQYF.

This rearrangement joins TRBV2 to TRBJ2-1, with 10 bases identical to TRBD2. The CDR3 covers 16 residues. The germline V gene has CDR1 SNHLY and CDR2 FYNNEI. V lost 7 bases, J lost 9 bases, and 15 bases stayed unmatched. The CDR3 sequence is CASTLGLAGVGGEQFF. DNA for the CDR3: TGTGCCAGCACCCTGGGGCTAGCGGGAGTAGGGGGTGAGCAGTTCTTC. Together with reference TRBV2 and TRBJ2-1, the CDR3 gives the full variable domain: EPEVTQTPSHQVTQMGQEVILRCVPISNHLYFYWYRQILGQKVEFLVSFYNNEISEKSEIFDDQFSVERPDGSNFTLKIRSTKLEDSAMYFCASTLGLAGVGGEQFFGPGTRLTVL.

The sample holds a few counts of this clonotype. The J gene is TRBJ2-1, the V gene TRBV10-3, with 10 positions matching TRBD2. J gave up 8 bases and V 2 bases, and 9 bases lay outside the gene matches. This CDR3 has 16 residues. From germline, CDR1 is ENHRY and CDR2 SYGVKD. The CDR3 DNA sequence: TGTGCCATCAGTGAGGTCTCTAGCGGGAGTCAGTATGAGCAGTTCTTC. Translating it yields CAISEVSSGSQYEQFF.